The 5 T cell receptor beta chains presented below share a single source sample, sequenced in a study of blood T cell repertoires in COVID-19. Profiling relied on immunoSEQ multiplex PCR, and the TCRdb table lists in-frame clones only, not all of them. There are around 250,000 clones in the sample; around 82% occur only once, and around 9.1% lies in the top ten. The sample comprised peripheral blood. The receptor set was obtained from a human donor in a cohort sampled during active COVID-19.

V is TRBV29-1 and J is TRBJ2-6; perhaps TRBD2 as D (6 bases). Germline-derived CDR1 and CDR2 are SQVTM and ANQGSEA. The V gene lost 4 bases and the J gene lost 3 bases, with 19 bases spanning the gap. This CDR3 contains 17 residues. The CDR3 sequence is CSVGDSAVRSGANVLTF. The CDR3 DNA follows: TGCAGCGTTGGGGACTCGGCCGTGCGGAGTGGGGCCAACGTCCTGACTTTC. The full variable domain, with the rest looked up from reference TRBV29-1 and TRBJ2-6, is SAVISQKPSRDICQRGTSLTIQCQVDSQVTMMFWYRQQPGQSLTLIATANQGSEATYESGFVIDKFPISRPNLTFSTLTVSNMSPEDSSIYLCSVGDSAVRSGANVLTFGAGSRLTVL.

This chain's CDR3 is CASSQSRTGISYEQYF. CDR3 bases: TGTGCCAGCAGCCAATCGCGGACGGGGATATCCTACGAGCAGTACTTC. The chain joins TRBV3-1 (or the pseudogene TRBV3-2) to TRBJ2-7; D is possibly TRBD2 (5 bases). Trimming took 2 bases from V and 1 from J, leaving 15 bases between them. The V gene's germline CDR1 is LGHDT and CDR2 YNNKEL (reference sequence). The CDR3 loop spans 16 amino acids.

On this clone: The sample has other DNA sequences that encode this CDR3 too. CDR3 coding DNA: TGTGCCAGCAGTGGTCTTGCTGGAGGCACAGATACGCAGTATTTT. It translates to CASSGLAGGTDTQYF. This chain uses TRBV2 with TRBJ2-3; D gene unclear. Germline CDR1 SNHLY, CDR2 FYNNEI. The CDR3 contains 15 residues. Deletions cut 4 bases from V and 1 base from J, with 12 bases between. Based on the CDR3 plus reference TRBV2 and TRBJ2-3, the full variable domain is EPEVTQTPSHQVTQMGQEVILRCVPISNHLYFYWYRQILGQKVEFLVSFYNNEISEKSEIFDDQFSVERPDGSNFTLKIRSTKLEDSAMYFCASSGLAGGTDTQYFGPGTRLTVL.

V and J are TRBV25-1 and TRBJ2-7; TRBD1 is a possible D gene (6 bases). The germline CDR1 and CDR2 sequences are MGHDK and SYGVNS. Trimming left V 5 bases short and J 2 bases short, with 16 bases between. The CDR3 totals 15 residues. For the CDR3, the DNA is TGTGCCAGCAGTACTAACGTCTGGACAGCCTACGAGCAGTACTTC. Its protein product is CASSTNVWTAYEQYF.

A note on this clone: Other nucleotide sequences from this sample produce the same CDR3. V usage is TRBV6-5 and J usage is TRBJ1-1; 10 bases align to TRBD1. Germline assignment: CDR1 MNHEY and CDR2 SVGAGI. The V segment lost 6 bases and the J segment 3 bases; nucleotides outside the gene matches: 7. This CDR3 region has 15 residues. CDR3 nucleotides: TGTGCCAGCAGAAAACCGGGACAGGGGTACACTGAAGCTTTCTTT. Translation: CASRKPGQGYTEAFF.